These T cell receptor beta chains were read from a single sample in a study of quantifying T cell responses using KT2 cells. TCRdb fed the UMI-ligation and nested PCR reads into MiXCR, producing one record per CDR3 protein. Counted here are tens of thousands of distinct CDR3 sequences, around a tenth occurring once; the ten biggest clones make up 10%. The sample taken for sequencing was PBMCs spiked with cells of the T cell clone KT2. The receptors were sampled from a human donor. CDR3s leave out the opening cysteine and the closing phenylalanine or tryptophan. Each record gives: CDR3 protein, V gene, J gene.

cdr3_aa: ASSEAVASGGYT; v_call: TRBV6-1; j_call: TRBJ1-2
cdr3_aa: ASSSLTGYEQF; v_call: TRBV11-2; j_call: TRBJ2-1
cdr3_aa: ASRQYYGYT; v_call: TRBV12-3/TRBV12-4; j_call: TRBJ1-2
cdr3_aa: ASSSDPSTGELF; v_call: TRBV6-4; j_call: TRBJ2-2
cdr3_aa: ASSLNADTQY; v_call: TRBV5-1; j_call: TRBJ2-3
cdr3_aa: ASSLGYRGTEAF; v_call: TRBV12-3/TRBV12-4; j_call: TRBJ1-1
cdr3_aa: ASSFKVTEAF; v_call: TRBV6-7; j_call: TRBJ1-1
cdr3_aa: ASRGGTRRDEQF; v_call: TRBV5-8; j_call: TRBJ2-1
cdr3_aa: ASSIDRVVNEQF; v_call: TRBV19; j_call: TRBJ2-1
cdr3_aa: ASSMGLAHEQY; v_call: TRBV5-1; j_call: TRBJ2-7
cdr3_aa: AWTGRERTEAF; v_call: TRBV30; j_call: TRBJ1-1
cdr3_aa: SASPQTEAF; v_call: TRBV20-1; j_call: TRBJ1-1
cdr3_aa: ASIERGSSGANVLT; v_call: TRBV21-1; j_call: TRBJ2-6